This T cell receptor beta chain was obtained from a study of CD8+ T cells in alopecia areata. Reverse transcribed after extraction, RNA yielded cDNA as the sequencing template. The repertoire was sequenced with immunoSEQ multiplex PCR; TCRdb's copy has only in-frame clones and lacks some. The sample comprises about 200,000 clones, just over 55% of which are singletons, and roughly 5% rests with the top ten. From PBMCs, CD4+ and CD8+ T cells were sorted. The V gene's germline CDR1 is SQVTM and CDR2 ANQGSEA. V shed 6 bases and J 7 bases; nucleotides not matched to a gene: 6. CDR3 length: 14 residues. This clone was seen a handful of times.

The sample consisted of CD8+ T cells sorted from blood. The sequence came from a human donor in good health. The V gene is TRBV29-1, the J gene TRBJ2-1; the match to TRBD2 covers 13 bases. CDR3 loop: CSVGGLAGANEQFF. The DNA of the CDR3 is TGCAGCGTGGGAGGACTAGCGGGGGCGAATGAGCAGTTCTTC.